The T cell receptor beta chain described here comes from a study of blood T cell repertoires in COVID-19. Study as a whole: From the United States, Italy and Spain came samples of acute and convalescent COVID-19. The cDNA or gDNA used as material had been derived from T cells, B-cell-depleted T cells, or PBMCs.

CDR1 and CDR2 from the germline V gene are SGHVS and FNYEAQ. The CDR3 covers 17 residues. V was shortened by 1 base and J by 5 bases, with 17 bases between the two germline ends. Original processing notes: Cell counts per sample came from amplifying reference gene primers. Some clones are missing from TCRdb's copy, which holds only in-frame ones; the method was immunoSEQ multiplex PCR. The DNA gave D and trimming, while V, J and clone size come from that table. The sample shows some 200,000 clones, 80% to 90% of them seen only once. The origin of this receptor is a woman in her forties or fifties with active or convalescent COVID-19. Material for sequencing was peripheral blood. The chain couples TRBV7-6 to TRBJ1-4, with a tentative D call TRBD1 (5 bases). The CDR3 reads CASSLGQGVRKNEKLFF. In DNA, the CDR3 is TGTGCCAGCAGCTTAGGTCAGGGCGTTCGTAAGAATGAAAAACTGTTTTTT. Supplemented by reference TRBV7-6 and TRBJ1-4, the full variable domain reads GAGVSQSPRYKVTKRGQDVALRCDPISGHVSLYWYRQALGQGPEFLTYFNYEAQQDKSGLPNDRFSAERPEGSISTLTIQRTEQRDSAMYRCASSLGQGVRKNEKLFFGSGTQLSVL.